The 3 T cell receptor beta chains below come from one sample, sequenced in a study of shared clonotypes between healthy human individuals. Here immunoSEQ multiplex PCR was the method, and the copy in TCRdb shows in-frame clones only, minus some. Of about a million clones detected, approximately 80% appear once; the ten largest clones hold about 1.5%. Sequenced input: memory CD4+ T cells sorted from blood. Subset indicated: CD45RA-negative fraction. The receptor set was obtained from a man aged 18-30 years in good health.

J is TRBJ2-1 and V is TRBV6-1; D might be TRBD1 (5 bases). This CDR3 is 14 amino acids long. V was shortened by 8 bases and J by 4 bases, with 15 bases between the two germline ends. From germline, CDR1 is MNHNS and CDR2 SASEGT. CDR3 loop: CASVAGPSYNEQFF. For the CDR3, the DNA is TGTGCCAGCGTAGCAGGGCCAAGTTACAATGAGCAGTTCTTC.

The CDR3 loop is CASSSLQGADYGYTF. The CDR3, as DNA: TGTGCCAGCAGTAGCCTACAGGGGGCTGACTATGGCTACACCTTC. The chain links TRBV27 to TRBJ1-2; 9 positions agree with TRBD1. Looked up from germline, CDR1 is MNHEY and CDR2 is SMNVEV (reference sequence). CDR3 length: 15 amino acids. The V and J ends lost 5 bases and 3 bases, in that order; junction bases with no gene match: 7.

V gene TRBV9 combines with J gene TRBJ1-1; D not resolved. In germline, CDR1 is SGDLS, CDR2 YYNGEE. With 0 bases removed from V and 2 bases from J, the gap between germline ends came to 8 bases. The CDR3 spans 14 residues. The CDR3 region is CASSVGVINTEAFF. Written as DNA, the CDR3 is TGTGCCAGCAGCGTAGGTGTAATAAACACTGAAGCTTTCTTT.